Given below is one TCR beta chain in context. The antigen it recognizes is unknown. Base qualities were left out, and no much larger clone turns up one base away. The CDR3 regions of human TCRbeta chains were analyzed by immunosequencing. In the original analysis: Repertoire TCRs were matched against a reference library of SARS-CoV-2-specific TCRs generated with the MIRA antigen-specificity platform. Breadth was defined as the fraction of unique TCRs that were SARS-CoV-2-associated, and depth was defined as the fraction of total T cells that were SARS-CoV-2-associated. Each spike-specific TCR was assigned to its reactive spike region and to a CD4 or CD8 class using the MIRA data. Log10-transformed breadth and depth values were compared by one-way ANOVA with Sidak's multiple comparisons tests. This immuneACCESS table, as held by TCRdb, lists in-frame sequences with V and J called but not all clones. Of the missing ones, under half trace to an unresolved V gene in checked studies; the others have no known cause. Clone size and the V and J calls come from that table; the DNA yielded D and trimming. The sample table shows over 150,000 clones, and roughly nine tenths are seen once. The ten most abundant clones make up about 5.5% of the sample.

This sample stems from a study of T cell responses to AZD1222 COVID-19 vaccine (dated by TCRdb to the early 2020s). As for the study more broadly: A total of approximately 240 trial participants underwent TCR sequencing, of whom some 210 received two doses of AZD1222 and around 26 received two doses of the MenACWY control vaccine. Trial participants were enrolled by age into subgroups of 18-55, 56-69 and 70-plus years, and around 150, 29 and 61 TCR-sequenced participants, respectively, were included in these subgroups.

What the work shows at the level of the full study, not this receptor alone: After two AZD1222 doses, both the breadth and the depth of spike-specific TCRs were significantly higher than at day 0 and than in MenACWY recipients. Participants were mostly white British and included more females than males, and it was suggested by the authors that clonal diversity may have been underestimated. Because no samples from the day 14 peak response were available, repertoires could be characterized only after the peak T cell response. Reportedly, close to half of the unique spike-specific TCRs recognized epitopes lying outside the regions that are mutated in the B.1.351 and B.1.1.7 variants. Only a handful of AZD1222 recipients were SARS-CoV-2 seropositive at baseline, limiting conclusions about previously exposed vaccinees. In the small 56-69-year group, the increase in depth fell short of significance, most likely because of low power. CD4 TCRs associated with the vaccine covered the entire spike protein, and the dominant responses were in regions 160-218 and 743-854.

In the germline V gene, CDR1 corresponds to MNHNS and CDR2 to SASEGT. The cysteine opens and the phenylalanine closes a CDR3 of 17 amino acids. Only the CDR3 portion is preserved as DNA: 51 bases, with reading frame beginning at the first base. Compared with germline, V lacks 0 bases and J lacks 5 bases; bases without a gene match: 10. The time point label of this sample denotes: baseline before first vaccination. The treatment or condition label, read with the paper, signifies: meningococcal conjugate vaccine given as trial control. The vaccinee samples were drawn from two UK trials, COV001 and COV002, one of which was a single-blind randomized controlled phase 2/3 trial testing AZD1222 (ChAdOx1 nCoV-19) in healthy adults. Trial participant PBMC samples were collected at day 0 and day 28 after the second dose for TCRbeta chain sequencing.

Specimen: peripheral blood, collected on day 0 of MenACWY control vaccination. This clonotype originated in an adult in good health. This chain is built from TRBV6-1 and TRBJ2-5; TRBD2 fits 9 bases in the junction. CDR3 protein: CASSEARGGRRLETQYF. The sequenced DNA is TGTGCCAGCAGTGAAGCGCGGGGGGGCCGTAGGTTGGAGACCCAGTACTTC.